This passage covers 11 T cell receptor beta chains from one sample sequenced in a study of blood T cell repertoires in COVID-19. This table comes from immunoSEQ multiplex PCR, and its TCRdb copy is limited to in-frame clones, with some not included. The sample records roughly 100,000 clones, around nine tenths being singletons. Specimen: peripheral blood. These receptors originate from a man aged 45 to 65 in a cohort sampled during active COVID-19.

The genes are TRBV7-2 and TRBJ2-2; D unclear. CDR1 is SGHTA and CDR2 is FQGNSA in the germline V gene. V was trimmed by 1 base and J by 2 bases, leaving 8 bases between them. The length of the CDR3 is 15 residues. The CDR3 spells CASSLVSLNTGELFF. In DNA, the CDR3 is TGTGCCAGCAGCTTAGTTTCCCTAAACACCGGGGAGCTGTTTTTT.

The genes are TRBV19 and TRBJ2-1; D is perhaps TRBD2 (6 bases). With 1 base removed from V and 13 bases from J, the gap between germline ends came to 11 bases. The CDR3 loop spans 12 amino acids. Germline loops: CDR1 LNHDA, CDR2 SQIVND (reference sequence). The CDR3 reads CASSIGAGPQFF. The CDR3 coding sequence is TGTGCCAGTAGTATAGGTGCGGGGCCTCAGTTCTTC.

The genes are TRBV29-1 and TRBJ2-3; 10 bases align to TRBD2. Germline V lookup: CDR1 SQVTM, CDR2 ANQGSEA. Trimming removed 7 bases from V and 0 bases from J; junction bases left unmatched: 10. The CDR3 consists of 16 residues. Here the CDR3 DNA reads TGCAGCGCCGGCGGTCTAGCGGGGGCCAGCACAGATACGCAGTATTTT. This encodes CSAGGLAGASTDTQYF.

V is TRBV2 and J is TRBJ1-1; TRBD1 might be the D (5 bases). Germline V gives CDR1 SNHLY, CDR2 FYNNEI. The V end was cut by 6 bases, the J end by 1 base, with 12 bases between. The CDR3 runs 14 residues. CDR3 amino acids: CASRVTGTNTEAFF. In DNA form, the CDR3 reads TGTGCCAGCAGGGTAACAGGAACGAACACTGAAGCTTTCTTT.

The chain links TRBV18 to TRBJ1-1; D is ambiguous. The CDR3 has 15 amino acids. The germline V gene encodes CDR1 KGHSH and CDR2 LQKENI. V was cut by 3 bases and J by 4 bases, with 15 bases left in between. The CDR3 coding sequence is TGTGCCAGCTCACCCGACGGAGCAGCGACCACTGAAGCTTTCTTT. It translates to CASSPDGAATTEAFF.

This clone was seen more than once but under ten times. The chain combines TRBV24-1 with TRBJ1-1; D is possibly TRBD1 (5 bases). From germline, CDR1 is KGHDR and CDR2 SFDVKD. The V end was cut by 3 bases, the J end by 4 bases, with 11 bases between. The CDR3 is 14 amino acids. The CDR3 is CATSDVGGGTEAFF. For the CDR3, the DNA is TGTGCCACCAGTGATGTGGGCGGGGGCACTGAAGCTTTCTTT.

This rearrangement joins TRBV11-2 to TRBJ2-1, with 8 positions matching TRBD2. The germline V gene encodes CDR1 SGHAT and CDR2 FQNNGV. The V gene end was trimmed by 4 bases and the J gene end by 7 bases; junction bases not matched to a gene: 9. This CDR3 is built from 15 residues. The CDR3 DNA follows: TGTGCCAGCAGCTACCCGACCCTAGCGGGTAATGAGCAGTTCTTC. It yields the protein CASSYPTLAGNEQFF.

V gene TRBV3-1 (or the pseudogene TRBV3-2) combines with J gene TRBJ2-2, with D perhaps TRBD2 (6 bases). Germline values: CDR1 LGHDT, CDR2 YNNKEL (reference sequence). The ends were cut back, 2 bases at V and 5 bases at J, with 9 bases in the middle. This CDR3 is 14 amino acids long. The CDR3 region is CASSQKSGTGELFF. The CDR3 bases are TGTGCCAGCAGCCAAAAGAGCGGGACCGGGGAGCTGTTTTTT.

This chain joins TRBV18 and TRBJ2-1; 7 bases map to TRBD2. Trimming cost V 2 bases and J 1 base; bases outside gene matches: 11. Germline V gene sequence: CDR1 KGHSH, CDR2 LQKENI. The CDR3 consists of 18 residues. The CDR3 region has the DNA TGTGCCAGCTCACCAGTAATTTTCGGGGAGGGGTCCTACAATGAGCAGTTCTTC. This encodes CASSPVIFGEGSYNEQFF.

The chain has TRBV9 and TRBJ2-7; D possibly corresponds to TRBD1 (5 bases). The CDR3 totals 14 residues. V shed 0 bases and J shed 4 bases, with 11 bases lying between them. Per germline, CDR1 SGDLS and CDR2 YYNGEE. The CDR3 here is CASSVDSRQYEQYF. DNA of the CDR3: TGTGCCAGCAGCGTAGACTCCCGACAGTACGAGCAGTACTTC.

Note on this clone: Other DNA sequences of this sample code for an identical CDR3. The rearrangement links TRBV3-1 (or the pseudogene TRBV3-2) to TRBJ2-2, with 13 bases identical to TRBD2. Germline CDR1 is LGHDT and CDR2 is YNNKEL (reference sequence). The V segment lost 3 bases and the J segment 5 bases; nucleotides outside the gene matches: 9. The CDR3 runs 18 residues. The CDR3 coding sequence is TGTGCCAGCAGCCATCGGACTAGCGGGGGAGGAACGACCGGGGAGCTGTTTTTT. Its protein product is CASSHRTSGGGTTGELFF.